This TCR beta chain was obtained from a study of human T cells and chemical hapten exposure. Only a few counts were recorded for this clonotype. TCRdb re-called the RACE reads through MiXCR, storing one row per CDR3 protein. This sample carries some 52,000 distinct CDR3 sequences, roughly 9.6% of them seen once, and the ten largest clones take roughly 1.8%. Documented time point: patch test 1, 2 weeks after DPC sensitization. Documented treatment: therapeutic diphenylcyclopropenone sensitization with weekly scalp DPC. Unfractionated whole blood was the source from which total RNA was extracted. Prior to application of each patch test, blood was drawn. This sequence was found in a woman aged 40 to 50 with alopecia areata. Some clones in this sample may be carry-over from other donors' samples. This sample comprised whole blood, obtained in connection with sensitization to the hapten diphenylcyclopropenone (DPC).

CDR3 sequence: CASSRMLGQETQYF. The CDR3 region has the DNA TGTGCCAGCAGCCGGATGCTGGGGCAAGAGACCCAGTACTTC. The rearrangement uses TRBV6-5 and TRBJ2-5; D gene uncertain. There are 14 residues in the CDR3. Trimming took off 6 bases at V and 2 bases at J, with 13 bases between the two ends. Germline V lookup: CDR1 MNHEY, CDR2 SVGAGI.